This T cell receptor (beta chain) was documented in a study of STAT5B mutations in CD4+ large granular lymphocyte leukemia. Profiled with immunoSEQ multiplex PCR; TCRdb holds only in-frame clones, not every one. The table shows about 38,000 clones, with more than 70% occurring only once. The CDR3 spans 13 residues. Trimming removed 6 bases at V and 3 bases at J, with 11 bases between. From germline, CDR1 is ENHRY and CDR2 SYGVKD. The rearrangement joins TRBV10-3 to TRBJ2-5; the D is unclear. The source is a human donor in good health. Sequencing input: CD4+ T cells from blood buffy coats. The CDR3 is CAISAREEETQYF. The DNA of the CDR3 is TGTGCCATCAGCGCAAGAGAGGAAGAGACCCAGTACTTC.